Below, 23 T cell receptor beta chains from the same sample are listed, as sequenced in a study of T cell repertoires in cytomegalovirus infection. TCRdb re-called the reads with MiXCR, one entry per CDR3 protein. Altogether hundreds of thousands of distinct CDR3 sequences are present, roughly 10% being singletons, with the ten largest covering 10% to 13%. The sample comprised PBMCs. These receptors all stem from a human donor in good health (CMV status not recorded). Some clones in this sample may be carry-over from other donors' samples.

There are many counts of this clonotype. V is TRBV7-2 and J is TRBJ2-1; the match to TRBD2 covers 7 bases. V shed 1 base and J 0 bases; nucleotides not matched to a gene: 6. CDR3 size: 17 residues. The V gene's germline CDR1 is SGHTA and CDR2 FQGNSA. CDR3 bases: TGTGCCAGCAGCTTAGGTTCTAGCGGACTCTCCTACAATGAGCAGTTCTTC. This codes for CASSLGSSGLSYNEQFF.

Ten or more counts support this clonotype. The gene calls are TRBV20-1 and TRBJ1-1; D uncertain. The CDR3 consists of 14 residues. The V end was cut by 0 bases, the J end by 1 base, with 9 bases between. Per germline, CDR1 DFQATT and CDR2 SNEGSKA (reference sequence). Here the CDR3 reads CSARDLRRNTEAFF. DNA for the CDR3: TGCAGTGCTAGAGATCTACGGAGGAACACTGAAGCTTTCTTT.

This clonotype appeared many times. This chain connects TRBV12-3 or TRBV12-4 to TRBJ1-5, with D perhaps TRBD1 (5 bases). Trimming took 3 bases from V and 2 from J, leaving 14 bases between them. This CDR3 has 16 residues. The CDR3 is CASSFVGGLRNQPQHF. In DNA form, the CDR3 reads TGTGCCAGCAGTTTTGTGGGGGGTCTTCGCAATCAGCCCCAGCATTTT.

This clonotype was seen repeatedly, ten times or more. The chain has TRBV27 and TRBJ2-1; TRBD2 agrees at 14 bases. With 10 bases clipped from V and 1 base from J, the junction kept 9 bases outside the gene matches. The CDR3 has 17 amino acids. CDR1 is MNHEY, CDR2 SMNVEV, per germline (reference sequence). This CDR3 reads CATKRLAGGPSYNEQFF. CDR3 DNA sequence: TGTGCCACCAAACGACTAGCGGGAGGGCCGTCCTACAATGAGCAGTTCTTC.

The chain couples TRBV30 to TRBJ1-5; TRBD1 might be the D (5 bases). The CDR3 spans 17 residues. Germline V gene data show CDR1 as GTSNPN and CDR2 as SVGIG (reference sequence). Deletions cut 5 bases from V and 4 bases from J, with 24 bases between. CDR3: CAWSSLTAGSPNQPQHF. Written as DNA, the CDR3 is TGTGCCTGGTCCAGTCTCACGGCAGGGTCACCGAATCAGCCCCAGCATTTT.

This clonotype was seen only a few times. V is TRBV28 and J is TRBJ2-1, with 13 positions matching TRBD2. This CDR3 has 18 amino acids. V was pared by 7 bases and J by 4 bases, with 13 bases of the junction left unmatched. Germline V gene data show CDR1 as MDHEN and CDR2 as SYDVKM. CDR3 amino acids: CASTVTSGRWGVYNEQFF. Written as DNA, the CDR3 is TGTGCCAGCACCGTGACTAGCGGGAGGTGGGGGGTATACAATGAGCAGTTCTTC.

This rearrangement joins TRBV27 to TRBJ2-7; the D call may be TRBD1 or TRBD2 (5 bases each). V was clipped by 2 bases and J by 2 bases, with 7 bases between them. Germline CDR1 reads MNHEY; CDR2 reads SMNVEV (reference sequence). The CDR3 runs to 13 residues. This CDR3 reads CASSLGDPYEQYF. In DNA, the CDR3 is TGTGCCAGCAGTTTAGGGGACCCCTACGAGCAGTACTTC.

The chain uses TRBV19 and TRBJ1-1; 10 nucleotides match TRBD1. This CDR3 is 13 amino acids long. V dropped 6 bases and J dropped 8; count of bases not matched to a gene: 6. In germline, CDR1 is LNHDA, CDR2 SQIVND (reference sequence). The CDR3 region has the DNA TGTGCCAGTAGGGACAGGGGGAACCTCGAAGCTTTCTTT. This encodes CASRDRGNLEAFF.

Many counts were recorded for this clonotype. V gene TRBV12-3 or TRBV12-4 combines with J gene TRBJ2-1, with 7 bases identical to TRBD1. The CDR3 contains 13 residues. J gave up 4 bases and V 5 bases, and 2 bases lay outside the gene matches. This chain's CDR3 is CASSVGQYNEQFF. Here the CDR3 DNA reads TGTGCCAGCAGTGTGGGACAGTACAATGAGCAGTTCTTC.

The table lists this clonotype with many counts. This sequence joins TRBV7-2 and TRBJ1-1; TRBD1 might be the D (5 bases). CDR3 length: 15 amino acids. The V gene's germline CDR1 is SGHTA and CDR2 FQGNSA. Deletions cut 1 base from V and 0 bases from J, with 9 bases between. CDR3 protein: CASSLEPGMNTEAFF. Written as DNA, the CDR3 is TGTGCCAGCAGCTTAGAGCCAGGGATGAACACTGAAGCTTTCTTT.

This clonotype was recorded at least ten times. V is TRBV19 and J is TRBJ2-5; 8 bases line up with TRBD1. V was clipped by 11 bases and J by 5 bases; unmatched bases: 13. CDR1 and CDR2 (germline): LNHDA, SQIVND (reference sequence). This CDR3 has 14 residues. CDR3 bases: TGTGCCTGTGCCCCGGACAGGGATGTGGAGACCCAGTACTTC. Protein sequence: CACAPDRDVETQYF.

This clonotype was counted at least ten times. The chain uses TRBV7-9 and TRBJ2-1; D not certain. CDR1 is SEHNR and CDR2 is FQNEAQ in the germline V gene (reference sequence). CDR3 length: 16 amino acids. Between the trimmed V and J ends, which lost 5 bases and 7 bases, there was a span of 21 bases. The DNA for the CDR3 is TGTGCCAGCAGCCATCAGGAAATCCTGGAGAGGAATGAGCAGTTCTTC. Its translation is CASSHQEILERNEQFF.

The chain is built from TRBV10-3 and TRBJ2-7; TRBD2 aligns across 7 bases. Germline loops: CDR1 ENHRY, CDR2 SYGVKD. Losses at the gene ends were 5 bases for V and 6 bases for J; bases not matched to a gene: 13. This CDR3 has 15 residues. The CDR3 DNA reads TGTGCCATCAGTCAAAGCGGGACGGGTCGGGCCGAGCAGTACTTC. Residues: CAISQSGTGRAEQYF.

This clonotype was observed once. A much larger clone lies one base from this, so it may be a read error. V gene TRBV10-3 combines with J gene TRBJ2-2; D remains unclear. The CDR3 has 14 residues. Germline CDR1 ENHRY, CDR2 SYGVKD. In nucleotides, the CDR3 is TGTGCCGTCAGTGATCCGGCGAACACCGGGGAGCTGTTTTTT. Translating gives CAVSDPANTGELFF.

This clonotype was seen ten or more times. The chain recombines TRBV6-5 with TRBJ1-3; possibly TRBD1 for D (5 bases). Trimming left V 5 bases short and J 6 bases short, with 23 bases between. Germline assignment: CDR1 MNHEY and CDR2 SVGAGI. The CDR3 runs 17 residues. Written as DNA, the CDR3 is TGTGCCAGCAGTCGCCAAAGTTGGAGGGACCTTGAAAACACCATATATTTT. As protein: CASSRQSWRDLENTIYF.

The table lists this clonotype with many counts. The chain has TRBV10-3 and TRBJ2-5; 8 bases align to TRBD2. The length of the CDR3 is 17 residues. From germline, CDR1 is ENHRY and CDR2 SYGVKD. Trimming at V came to 0 bases and at J to 7 bases, leaving 13 bases not matched to a gene. The CDR3 region is CAISESGSGGQWGTQYF. CDR3 DNA: TGTGCCATCAGTGAGTCGGGGAGCGGGGGTCAATGGGGGACCCAGTACTTC.

This clonotype was found many times. The gene calls are TRBV30 and TRBJ1-5; the D is unclear. V was shortened by 2 bases and J by 0 bases, with 5 bases between the two germline ends. Germline lookup yields CDR1 GTSNPN and CDR2 SVGIG (reference sequence). CDR3 length: 13 amino acids. The CDR3 loop reads CAWSTDSNQPQHF. The CDR3 coding sequence is TGTGCCTGGAGTACCGATAGCAATCAGCCCCAGCATTTT.

This clonotype turned up a few times. This rearrangement joins TRBV5-4 to TRBJ2-3; possible D gene TRBD2, 5 bases. Trimming left V 5 bases short and J 5 bases short, with 18 bases between. In germline, CDR1 is SGHNT, CDR2 YYREEE (reference sequence). This CDR3 contains 15 residues. CDR3 residues: CASRSDSRRGDTQYF. In DNA, the CDR3 is TGTGCCAGCAGATCGGACTCTCGCCGTGGAGATACGCAGTATTTT.

V is TRBV29-1 and J is TRBJ1-2; D is possibly TRBD1 (5 bases). This CDR3 comprises 13 residues. Deletions cut 4 bases from V and 0 bases from J, with 9 bases between. Germline-derived CDR1 and CDR2 are SQVTM and ANQGSEA. CDR3 sequence reads: CSVGGLANYGYTF. The CDR3, as DNA: TGCAGCGTTGGGGGACTAGCTAACTATGGCTACACCTTC.

The chain joins TRBV20-1 to TRBJ2-3; 14 bases fit TRBD2. The CDR3 has 14 residues. V gave up 5 bases and J gave up 6 bases; unmatched junction bases: 4. CDR1 and CDR2 (germline): DFQATT, SNEGSKA (reference sequence). The CDR3 DNA is TGCAGTGCTCCGGGGACTAGCGGGAGTGATACGCAGTATTTT. It encodes CSAPGTSGSDTQYF.

This clonotype was picked up a small number of times. The chain has TRBV29-1 and TRBJ2-3; D perhaps matches TRBD1 (6 bases). From germline, CDR1 is SQVTM and CDR2 ANQGSEA. Trimming took off 7 bases at V and 3 bases at J, with 17 bases between the two ends. The CDR3 is 14 amino acids. CDR3 coding DNA: TGCAGCGCGCGGACAGCTACATCTACAGATACGCAGTATTTT. This gives the protein CSARTATSTDTQYF.

In this sample, this clonotype turned up a few times. The rearrangement uses TRBV28 and TRBJ1-2; D not certain. This CDR3 is built from 14 residues. V was cut by 3 bases and J by 2 bases, with 10 bases left in between. Germline V CDR1 and CDR2: MDHEN, SYDVKM. CDR3 nucleotides: TGTGCCAGCAGTTTCGTTGCAGTGAACTATGGCTACACCTTC. Translation gives CASSFVAVNYGYTF.

This clonotype was recorded at least ten times. The V gene is TRBV7-6, the J gene TRBJ1-1, with D uncertain. This CDR3 is 14 amino acids long. Germline loops: CDR1 SGHVS, CDR2 FNYEAQ. The V and J ends lost 2 bases and 4 bases respectively, with 11 bases between them. The CDR3 reads CASSLNGLGTEAFF. The CDR3 nucleotides are TGTGCCAGCAGCTTAAACGGGCTTGGCACTGAAGCTTTCTTT.